This TCR beta chain was recorded in a study of shared clonotypes between healthy human individuals. Overall study: Per donor, three plates held CD4 naive cells, three held CD4 memory, two held CD8 naive and one held CD8 memory.

This clone is a singleton in its sample. Its antigen is currently unknown. Study conclusions and caveats: Naive subsets tended to show greater estimated richness than memory subsets. The study sampled only blood, and tissue repertoires likely differ.

The authors split each subset's genomic DNA evenly across several immunoSEQ plates. Assay: immunoSEQ multiplex PCR; the TCRdb copy retains only in-frame clones and omits some. The sample yields about a million clones, over 75% seen once. Trimming took off 0 bases at V and 2 bases at J, with 14 bases between the two ends. The CDR3 loop spans 16 amino acids. CDR1 is SGDLS and CDR2 is YYNGEE in the germline V gene. The TCR comes from a man aged 18 to 30 in good health. V and J are TRBV9 and TRBJ2-5; D possibly corresponds to TRBD1 (5 bases). The source material was memory CD4+ T cells sorted from blood. Subset denoted: CD45RA-negative fraction. The DNA for the CDR3 is TGTGCCAGCAGCGTAGATGATTTTGGACAACAAGAGACCCAGTACTTC. It is translated as CASSVDDFGQQETQYF. The whole variable domain, filled in from reference TRBV9 and TRBJ2-5, reads DSGVTQTPKHLITATGQRVTLRCSPRSGDLSVYWYQQSLDQGLQFLIQYYNGEERAKGNILERFSAQQFPDLHSELNLSSLELGDSALYFCASSVDDFGQQETQYFGPGTRLLVL.